This T cell receptor (beta chain) was identified during a study of control samples from healthy donors and cancer patients. The protocol was immunoSEQ multiplex PCR, while the TCRdb copy is restricted to in-frame clones and leaves out a portion. The sample holds 110,000 to 150,000 clones, roughly 89% seen once. V dropped 5 bases and J dropped 3; count of bases not matched to a gene: 6. The CDR3 contains 15 residues. Germline lookup yields CDR1 MNHEY and CDR2 SVGAGI. The receptor was derived from a man in his thirties or forties in good health. The sequenced sample was blood. The chain links TRBV6-5 to TRBJ1-1; TRBD1 aligns across 10 bases. For the CDR3, the DNA is TGTGCCAGCAGTCCCATGGGACAGGGGTACACTGAAGCTTTCTTT. This gives the protein CASSPMGQGYTEAFF.